Shown below are 2 T cell receptor beta chains from a single sample sequenced in a study of shared clonotypes between healthy human individuals (dated by TCRdb to the early 2020s). Library prep was done by the immunoSEQ multiplex PCR assay. In TCRdb, the immuneACCESS table is reduced to in-frame sequences with V and J assigned. These tables do not hold every clone; where another copy was compared, an unresolved V gene accounts for under half, and the others remain unexplained. Recorded for this sample are 1.5 million to 2.5 million clones; less than 95% of them occurred a single time. Clones ranked in the top ten supply under 1.5% of the sample. CD8 naive samples were CD45RO-negative cells positively selected for CCR7, giving a CD45RA+CCR7+ population that excluded TemRA cells. The sample was naive CD8+ T cells sorted from blood. Reading the label with the study, this specimen's cell subset or site is: CD45RA+CCR7+. Receptors originate from a man between 18 and 35 years old in good health.

V is TRBV5-8 and J is TRBJ2-3; TRBD2 aligns across 15 bases. With V trimmed by 3 bases and J by 0 bases, 2 bases remained unmatched. Germline CDR1 SGHTS, CDR2 YDEGEE. The CDR3 runs to 17 residues. CDR3 loop: CASSSGLAGGSTDTQYF. The CDR3, as DNA: TGTGCCAGCAGCTCCGGACTAGCGGGGGGGAGCACAGATACGCAGTATTTT.

V gene TRBV6-5 combines with J gene TRBJ1-2, with TRBD1 identical over 7 bases. CDR3 length equals 13 residues. Germline CDR1 MNHEY, CDR2 SVGAGI. The V segment lost 6 bases and the J segment 6 bases; nucleotides outside the gene matches: 7. The CDR3 protein is CASRAGQRDGYTF. The CDR3 DNA follows: TGTGCCAGCAGAGCGGGACAGAGGGATGGCTACACCTTC.